This T cell receptor beta chain came from a study of blood T cell repertoires in COVID-19. The overall study: From T cells, B-cell-depleted T cells, or PBMCs came the material, which was cDNA or gDNA.

This CDR3 comprises 14 residues. Trimming removed 4 bases from V and 0 bases from J; junction bases left unmatched: 0. Germline CDR1 WSHSY, CDR2 SAAADI. Authors' analysis steps: The assay estimated nucleated cells by amplifying reference gene primers. Clones were sequenced by immunoSEQ multiplex PCR, and TCRdb holds only the in-frame ones, with some missing. The V and J calls and clone size are taken from that table; D and trimming were inferred from the DNA. The sample yields more than 300,000 clones, about nine tenths seen once. The source of this sequence is a woman between 65 and 79 years old with COVID-19, enrolled during active disease. The rearrangement links TRBV10-2 to TRBJ2-3, with 8 bases that match TRBD2. The sequenced sample consisted of peripheral blood. CDR3 nucleotide sequence: TGCGCCAGCAGTGTAGCGGGGAGCACAGATACGCAGTATTTT. Translation gives CASSVAGSTDTQYF.